This TCR beta chain originates from a study of blood T cell repertoires in COVID-19. In the study overall: Researchers got acute and convalescent COVID-19 samples from the United States, Italy and Spain. T cells, B-cell-depleted T cells, or PBMCs provided the cDNA or gDNA that served as material.

Those enrolled in Seattle joined during active infection and were followed longitudinally afterward. CDR3 length: 15 residues. Losses at the gene ends were 5 bases for V and 1 base for J; bases not matched to a gene: 6. CDR1 is LNHDA and CDR2 is SQIVND in the germline V gene (reference sequence). Authors' methods: Reference gene primer amplification gave estimated nucleated cell counts. Sequencing used immunoSEQ multiplex PCR; TCRdb keeps in-frame clones, though not all of them. Clone size and the V and J calls come from that table; the DNA yielded D and trimming. Of fewer than 500,000 clones in the sample, about 90% were seen once.

Sequencing input: peripheral blood. The origin of this receptor is a man in his late teens or twenties with COVID-19, enrolled during active disease. The chain uses TRBV19 and TRBJ2-7; TRBD1 aligns across 9 bases. Written as DNA, the CDR3 is TGTGCCAGTAGTTTAACCGGGACAGGGTCCTACGAGCAGTACTTC. It yields the protein CASSLTGTGSYEQYF.